Following are 17 T cell receptor beta chains from one sample sequenced in a study of blood T cell repertoires in COVID-19. Method: immunoSEQ multiplex PCR; TCRdb's copy keeps in-frame clones and lacks some. Found here are around 440,000 clones, approximately 88% of them singletons; the top ten hold around 12%. The sequenced sample was peripheral blood. The receptors shown here come from a woman in her fifties or sixties with COVID-19, enrolled during active disease.

This chain uses TRBV6-6 with TRBJ1-3; D might be TRBD1 (5 bases). Trimming took 8 bases from V and 2 from J, leaving 13 bases between them. There are 14 residues in the CDR3. The germline V gene encodes CDR1 MNHNY and CDR2 SVGAGI (reference sequence). CDR3 in amino acids: CASGVGGAGNTIYF. DNA for the CDR3: TGTGCCAGCGGCGTCGGGGGAGCTGGAAACACCATATATTTT.

The rearrangement joins TRBV7-9 to TRBJ1-3, with D hard to call. The germline V gene encodes CDR1 SEHNR and CDR2 FQNEAQ (reference sequence). Trimming removed 5 bases at V and 3 bases at J, with 8 bases between. This CDR3 comprises 13 residues. CDR3 loop: CASSTYYGNTIYF. The CDR3 nucleotides are TGTGCCAGCAGCACTTATTATGGAAACACCATATATTTT.

Notes on this clone: A read error may account for a junction end that differs from germline. This chain links TRBV11-2 with TRBJ1-1, with D possibly TRBD1 on 6 matching bases. Germline CDR1 reads SGHAT; CDR2 reads FQNNGV. The CDR3 contains 14 residues. In DNA form, the CDR3 reads TGTGCCAGCAGCTTACGGTCGCAGGGGATGGTCTTGGTCTTT. Translation: CASSLRSQGMVLVF. The full variable domain, in which reference TRBV11-2 and TRBJ1-1 provide the parts outside the CDR3, is EAGVAQSPRYKIIEKRQSVAFWCNPISGHATLYWYQQILGQGPKLLIQFQNNGVVDDSQLPKDRFSAERLKGVDSTLKIQPAKLEDSAVYLCASSLRSQGMVLVFGQGTRLTVV.

The V call is TRBV30, the J call TRBJ1-4; D gene unclear. CDR3 length: 12 residues. Germline V gene lookup returns CDR1 GTSNPN and CDR2 SVGIG (reference sequence). The V end was cut by 1 base, the J end by 8 bases, with 8 bases between. The CDR3 nucleotides read TGTGCCTGGAGTGACTACGCGGAAAAACTGTTTTTT. This encodes CAWSDYAEKLFF.

The rearrangement uses TRBV4-1 and TRBJ1-2; TRBD1 aligns across 9 bases. V shed 5 bases and J 4 bases; nucleotides not matched to a gene: 5. The CDR3 loop spans 14 amino acids. The germline V gene has CDR1 MGHRA and CDR2 YSYEKL. CDR3 nucleotide sequence: TGCGCCAGCAGCGTACAGGGGGCTGGCTATGGCTACACCTTC. Its translation is CASSVQGAGYGYTF.

This chain connects TRBV7-9 to TRBJ1-2; weak D call: TRBD1 (5 bases). Germline V CDR1 and CDR2: SEHNR, FQNEAQ (reference sequence). Trimming took 1 base from V and 7 from J, leaving 10 bases between them. This CDR3 has 13 amino acids. The CDR3 DNA reads TGTGCCAGCAGCTTAGAGGGAACAGGTGGCTACACCTTC. This sequence encodes CASSLEGTGGYTF.

This chain joins TRBV5-6 and TRBJ2-3; the D is unclear. The CDR3 length is 12 residues. Germline CDR1 reads SGHDT; CDR2 reads YYEEEE. V lost 5 bases and J 1 base, leaving 5 bases between the germline ends. The CDR3 region has the DNA TGTGCCAGCAGTCCAGGCACAGATACGCAGTATTTT. This translates into CASSPGTDTQYF.

V and J are TRBV9 and TRBJ2-1; 8 nucleotides agree with TRBD1. This CDR3 region has 15 residues. Germline V CDR1 and CDR2: SGDLS, YYNGEE. V lost 0 bases, J lost 8 bases, and 7 bases stayed unmatched. CDR3 region: CASSVAGGRGHEQFF. The CDR3 bases are TGTGCCAGCAGCGTAGCGGGTGGCAGGGGGCATGAGCAGTTCTTC.

J is TRBJ2-3 and V is TRBV5-6; possible D gene TRBD2, 5 bases. CDR1 and CDR2 (germline): SGHDT, YYEEEE. V gave up 1 base and J gave up 6 bases, with 6 bases separating them. The CDR3 runs 12 residues. The CDR3 reads CASSLQRDTQYF. CDR3 nucleotides: TGTGCCAGCAGCTTGCAGCGGGATACGCAGTATTTT.

This sequence joins TRBV10-1 and TRBJ2-2, with D perhaps TRBD1 (6 bases). The V end was cut by 4 bases, the J end by 3 bases, with 9 bases between. Germline CDR1 is WNHNN and CDR2 is SYGVQD (reference sequence). This CDR3 is built from 14 residues. The CDR3 nucleotides read TGCGCCAGCAGTGGGACAGCCGACACCGGGGAGCTGTTTTTT. This sequence encodes CASSGTADTGELFF.

This clone was observed many times. The chain combines TRBV28 with TRBJ1-1; 9 nucleotides line up with TRBD1. CDR1 is MDHEN and CDR2 is SYDVKM in the germline V gene. This CDR3 has 16 residues. J was trimmed by 4 bases and V by 2 bases; bases with no gene match: 8. The CDR3 region has the DNA TGTGCCAGCAGTTTAATGACAGGGGGTGGGAGCACTGAAGCTTTCTTT. Its protein product is CASSLMTGGGSTEAFF.

Points on this clone: One junction end does not reproduce the germline sequence, and a read error may be involved. The V call is TRBV5-1, the J call TRBJ1-1, with unresolved D. This CDR3 spans 14 amino acids. CDR1 and CDR2 (germline): SGHRS, YFSETQ. CDR3 sequence: CANSLGRENTEAFF. CDR3 DNA: TGCGCCAACAGCTTGGGGAGGGAGAACACTGAAGCTTTCTTT. Supplemented by reference TRBV5-1 and TRBJ1-1, the full variable domain reads KAGVTQTPRYLIKTRGQQVTLSCSPISGHRSVSWYQQTPGQGLQFLFEYFSETQRNKGNFPGRFSGRQFSNSRSEMNVSTLELGDSALYLCANSLGRENTEAFFGQGTRLTVV.

The V gene is TRBV9, the J gene TRBJ2-3; 10 nucleotides align to TRBD1. Trimming at V came to 4 bases and at J to 3 bases, leaving 8 bases not matched to a gene. The CDR3 is 16 residues long. Germline-derived CDR1 and CDR2 are SGDLS and YYNGEE. In nucleotides, the CDR3 is TGTGCCAGCAGCCCCCAAGGACAGGGGGGGACAGATACGCAGTATTTT. The encoded protein is CASSPQGQGGTDTQYF. The full variable domain, its missing parts supplied by reference TRBV9 and TRBJ2-3, is DSGVTQTPKHLITATGQRVTLRCSPRSGDLSVYWYQQSLDQGLQFLIQYYNGEERAKGNILERFSAQQFPDLHSELNLSSLELGDSALYFCASSPQGQGGTDTQYFGPGTRLTVL.

The chain links TRBV30 to TRBJ1-5, with D possibly matching TRBD1 (5 bases). The CDR3 contains 14 residues. CDR1 and CDR2 (germline): GTSNPN, SVGIG (reference sequence). Trimming took off 5 bases at V and 3 bases at J, with 14 bases between the two ends. The CDR3 protein is CAWDLGASNQPQHF. The CDR3 region has the DNA TGTGCCTGGGATTTAGGGGCTTCCAATCAGCCCCAGCATTTT.

The V call is TRBV28, the J call TRBJ1-1, with D perhaps TRBD1 (5 bases). The germline V and J ends were trimmed by 5 bases and 4 bases, with 14 bases remaining between them. Germline V gene lookup returns CDR1 MDHEN and CDR2 SYDVKM. There are 14 residues in the CDR3. The CDR3 reads CASSDQGKGTEAFF. The CDR3 DNA reads as TGTGCCAGCAGTGACCAGGGTAAAGGCACTGAAGCTTTCTTT.

This chain joins TRBV6-5 and TRBJ1-1; the match to TRBD1 covers 9 bases. J was trimmed by 7 bases and V by 6 bases; bases with no gene match: 6. Germline CDR1 and CDR2: MNHEY and SVGAGI. CDR3 length equals 13 residues. In nucleotides, the CDR3 is TGTGCCAGCAGAGGACAGGGGAGTATTGAAGCTTTCTTT. Translated, it gives CASRGQGSIEAFF.

The rearrangement joins TRBV5-6 to TRBJ1-3; D is uncertain. Trimming left V 1 base short and J 4 bases short, with 15 bases between. Looked up from germline, CDR1 is SGHDT and CDR2 is YYEEEE. The CDR3 sequence is 16 residues long. The CDR3 coding sequence is TGTGCCAGCAGCTTGCTTGCCGAGGCCCGGGGAAACACCATATATTTT. Translated, it gives CASSLLAEARGNTIYF.